These 9 T cell receptor beta chains came from one sample sequenced in a study of cytomegalovirus exposure and HLA in healthy donors. With 60 Vbeta and 13 Jbeta primers, the PCR was carried out. This table comes from immunoSEQ multiplex PCR, and its TCRdb copy is limited to in-frame clones, with some not included. The sample yields 120,000 or so clones, more than 65% seen once. Sequencing used PBMCs. All receptors derive from a man in his late teens or twenties in good health and CMV-seropositive.

This clone has only one observation. The V call is TRBV7-8, the J call TRBJ2-1; 9 bases line up with TRBD1. The germline gives CDR1 SGHVS, CDR2 FQNEAQ. The length of the CDR3 is 15 residues. V trimming: 2 bases; J trimming: 5 bases; junction bases outside the gene matches: 4. The DNA of the CDR3 is TGTGCCAGCAGCTTATGGACAGGGGCCCACAATGAGCAGTTCTTC. As protein: CASSLWTGAHNEQFF.

This clone occurred a few times. V gene TRBV5-4 combines with J gene TRBJ1-1; D call uncertain. V was shortened by 0 bases and J by 0 bases, with 9 bases between the two germline ends. This CDR3 has 15 amino acids. Looked up from germline, CDR1 is SGHNT and CDR2 is YYREEE (reference sequence). The CDR3 bases are TGTGCCAGCAGCTTGGGGGCAGCCCTGAACACTGAAGCTTTCTTT. Translated: CASSLGAALNTEAFF.

This sequence joins TRBV15 and TRBJ2-3; 8 bases align to TRBD1. This CDR3 is built from 16 residues. CDR1 and CDR2 (germline): LNHNV, YYDKDF (reference sequence). V was pared by 1 base and J by 7 bases, with 10 bases of the junction left unmatched. Here the CDR3 DNA reads TGTGCCACCAGCAGAGTAACAGGACAGGGTCATAATACGCAGTATTTT. Protein sequence: CATSRVTGQGHNTQYF.

The chain joins TRBV5-6 to TRBJ2-1; 7 bases align to TRBD2. Per germline, CDR1 SGHDT and CDR2 YYEEEE. V lost 6 bases, J lost 5 bases, and 11 bases stayed unmatched. This CDR3 is built from 15 residues. The CDR3 here is CASTQLGGSNNEQFF. CDR3 nucleotide sequence: TGTGCCAGCACCCAACTCGGGGGGTCAAACAATGAGCAGTTCTTC.

The rearrangement links TRBV7-9 to TRBJ2-2; 10 positions match TRBD2. CDR3 length equals 17 residues. The V segment lost 3 bases and the J segment 3 bases; nucleotides outside the gene matches: 7. Germline CDR1 is SEHNR and CDR2 is FQNEAQ (reference sequence). In nucleotides, the CDR3 is TGTGCCAGCAGCTTCTCTAGCGGGAGCGGGGACACCGGGGAGCTGTTTTTT. Translated, it gives CASSFSSGSGDTGELFF.

This clone occurred a few times. The chain has TRBV7-2 and TRBJ1-5; 7 bases map to TRBD1. The V and J ends lost 1 base and 2 bases, in that order; junction bases with no gene match: 2. Germline CDR1 is SGHTA and CDR2 is FQGNSA. The CDR3 is 15 amino acids. CDR3 bases: TGTGCCAGCAGCTTAGTAGGACAGGGCAATCAGCCCCAGCATTTT. Translation gives CASSLVGQGNQPQHF.

The chain is built from TRBV18 and TRBJ1-2; 7 bases map to TRBD1. With V trimmed by 6 bases and J by 4 bases, 8 bases remained unmatched. CDR3 length equals 14 residues. In germline, CDR1 is KGHSH, CDR2 LQKENI. CDR3 DNA: TGTGCCAGCTCCAAGGACAGGATCTCCTATGGCTACACCTTC. Translated, it gives CASSKDRISYGYTF.

The rearrangement uses TRBV5-1 and TRBJ1-1; weak D call: TRBD1 (6 bases). The CDR3 loop spans 16 amino acids. Trimming removed 0 bases from V and 4 bases from J, with 16 bases in between. Germline CDR1 and CDR2: SGHRS and YFSETQ. The CDR3 region is CASSLDGDTMGTEAFF. CDR3 bases: TGCGCCAGCAGCTTGGACGGGGACACAATGGGCACTGAAGCTTTCTTT.

The gene calls are TRBV28 and TRBJ2-5; the match to TRBD1 covers 8 bases. This CDR3 comprises 15 residues. Germline V gene data show CDR1 as MDHEN and CDR2 as SYDVKM. J was trimmed by 5 bases and V by 7 bases; bases with no gene match: 12. The CDR3 sequence: CASKPMTGVRETQYF. The CDR3 DNA is TGTGCCAGCAAACCTATGACAGGGGTCAGGGAGACCCAGTACTTC.